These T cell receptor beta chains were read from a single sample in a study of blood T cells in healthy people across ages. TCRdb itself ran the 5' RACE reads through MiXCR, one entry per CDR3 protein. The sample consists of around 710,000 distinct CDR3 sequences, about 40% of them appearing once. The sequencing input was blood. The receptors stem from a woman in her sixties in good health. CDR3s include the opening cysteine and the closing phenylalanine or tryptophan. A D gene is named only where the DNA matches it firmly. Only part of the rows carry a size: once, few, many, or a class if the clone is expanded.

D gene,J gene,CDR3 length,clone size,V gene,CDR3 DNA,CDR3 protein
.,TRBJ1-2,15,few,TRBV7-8,TGTGCCAGCAGCTGGAGAGTCATTCCCACCTATGGCTACACCTTC,CASSWRVIPTYGYTF
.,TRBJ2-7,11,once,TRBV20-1,TGCAGGGCCAGGATCTCCGACGAGCAGTACTTC,CRARISDEQYF
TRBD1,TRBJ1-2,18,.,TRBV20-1,TGCAGTGCTAGAGTCCTCTCGCCCGCCGGGACAGGGGACTATGGCTACACCTTC,CSARVLSPAGTGDYGYTF
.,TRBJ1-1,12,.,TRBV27,TGTGCCAGCAGTTTATACCTCAGAAGAGCTTTCTTT,CASSLYLRRAFF
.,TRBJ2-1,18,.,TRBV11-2,TGTGCCAGCAGCCTCCGGACAGTCGCGTTGGGCTCCTACAATGAGCAGTTCTTC,CASSLRTVALGSYNEQFF
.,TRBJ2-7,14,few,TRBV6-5,TGTGCCAGCAGTTACGCCGGGGTCTCCTACGAGCAGTACTTC,CASSYAGVSYEQYF
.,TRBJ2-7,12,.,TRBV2,TGTGCCAGCAGACCAGCGAACTACGAGCAGTACTTC,CASRPANYEQYF
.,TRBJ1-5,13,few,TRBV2,TGTGCCAGTCTTAAGGACAGTGAGGGACCCCAGCATTTT,CASLKDSEGPQHF
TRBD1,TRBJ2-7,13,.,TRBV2,TGTGCCAGCAGCGAGACAGGGATCTACGAGCAGTACTTC,CASSETGIYEQYF
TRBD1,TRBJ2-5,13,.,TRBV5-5,TGTGCCAGCAGCTCAACAGGGGAGCAGACCCAGTACTTC,CASSSTGEQTQYF
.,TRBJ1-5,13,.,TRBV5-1,TGCGCCAGCAGCTTGGCGCAGGGCCAGCCCCAGCATTTT,CASSLAQGQPQHF
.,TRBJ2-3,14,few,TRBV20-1,TGCAGTGCCGTCGTGGTAGCGTACACAGATACGCAGTATTTT,CSAVVVAYTDTQYF
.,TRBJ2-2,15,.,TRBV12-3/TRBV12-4,TGTGCCAGCAGAGAGACAGGAGCGAACACCGGGGAGCTGTTTTTT,CASRETGANTGELFF
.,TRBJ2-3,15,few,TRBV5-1,TGCGCCAGCCGTCTGGGGGGACTTAACACAGATACGCAGTATTTT,CASRLGGLNTDTQYF
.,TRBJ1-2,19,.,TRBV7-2,TGTGCCAGCAGCCTCCGTCCCGCGGGCAATGAGCAGGGCCGCTATGGCTACACCTTC,CASSLRPAGNEQGRYGYTF
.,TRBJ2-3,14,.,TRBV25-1,TGTGCCAGCTCGGTGGGATCCTTCCCAGATACGCAGTATTTT,CASSVGSFPDTQYF
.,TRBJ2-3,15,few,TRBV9,TGTGCCAGCAGCGTAGCTGCCGGAGGGACAGATACGCAGTATTTT,CASSVAAGGTDTQYF
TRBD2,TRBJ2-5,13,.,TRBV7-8,TGTGCCAGCAGTTCGGGACTAGTAAAGACCCAGTACTTC,CASSSGLVKTQYF
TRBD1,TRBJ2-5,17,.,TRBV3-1,TGTGCCAGCAGCCACTTACGGACAGGGGTGAAGTGGAAGACCCAGTACTTC,CASSHLRTGVKWKTQYF
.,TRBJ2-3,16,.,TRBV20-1,TGCAGTGCTAGAGCGAGGGGGTCAGTAAGCACAGATACGCAGTATTTT,CSARARGSVSTDTQYF
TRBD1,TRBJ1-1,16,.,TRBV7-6,TGTGCCAGCAGCTTAGATCTAGGGGGCCCGAACACTGAAGCTTTCTTT,CASSLDLGGPNTEAFF
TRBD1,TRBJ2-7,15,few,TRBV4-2,TGTGCCAGCAGCCGTTCCGGGGACAGGGTCTTCGAGCAGTACTTC,CASSRSGDRVFEQYF
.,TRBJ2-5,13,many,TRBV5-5,TGTGCCAGCAGCTTGACGGGGGTTGAGACCCAGTACTTC,CASSLTGVETQYF
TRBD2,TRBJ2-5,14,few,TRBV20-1,TGCAGTGCTGTCAACGGGGGGGCCCGGGAGACCCAGTACTTC,CSAVNGGARETQYF
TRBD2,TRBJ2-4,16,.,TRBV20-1,TGCAGTGCATCCGGGACTAGCGGAGTAGCCAAAAACATTCAGTACTTC,CSASGTSGVAKNIQYF
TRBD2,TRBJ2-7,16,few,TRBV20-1,TGCAGTGCTGGGACTAGCGGGGTGGGGAGCATCTACGAGCAGTACTTC,CSAGTSGVGSIYEQYF
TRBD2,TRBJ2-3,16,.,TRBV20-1,TGCAGTGCCTCCACCGGACTAGCGGGAGGGAGAGATACGCAGTATTTT,CSASTGLAGGRDTQYF
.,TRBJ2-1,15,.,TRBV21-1,TGTGCCAGCAGCAAAGAGGAGATGGGGCCGAATGAGCAGTTCTTC,CASSKEEMGPNEQFF
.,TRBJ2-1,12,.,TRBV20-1,TGCAGTGCTAGAGCCGGGAACAATGAGCAGTTCTTC,CSARAGNNEQFF
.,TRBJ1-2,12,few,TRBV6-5,TGTGCCAGCAGTTGGACCAACTATGGCTACACCTTC,CASSWTNYGYTF
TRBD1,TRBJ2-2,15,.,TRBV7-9,TGTGCCAGCAGCCTAGGGACAGGGTACACCGGGGAGCTGTTTTTT,CASSLGTGYTGELFF
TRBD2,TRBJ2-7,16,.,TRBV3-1,TGTGCCAGCAGCCAGGCCGGACTAGCGGGAACCTACGAGCAGTACTTC,CASSQAGLAGTYEQYF
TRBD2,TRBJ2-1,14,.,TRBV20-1,TGCAGTGCTAGAGGACTAGCGGGAGGTTTCGAGCAGTTCTTC,CSARGLAGGFEQFF
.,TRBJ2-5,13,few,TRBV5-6,TGTGCCAGCAGCCCCTCGTGGCAAGAGACCCAGTACTTC,CASSPSWQETQYF
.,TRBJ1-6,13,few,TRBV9,TGTGCCAGCTCGAGGGGGGGTTATTCACCCCTCCACTTT,CASSRGGYSPLHF
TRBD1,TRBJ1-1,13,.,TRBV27,TGTGCCAGCAGAAAGACAGGGGGGACTGAAGCTTTCTTT,CASRKTGGTEAFF
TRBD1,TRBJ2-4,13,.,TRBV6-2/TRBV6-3,TGTGCCAGCAGTGCGACGGGACAGCTGGTGCAGTACTTC,CASSATGQLVQYF